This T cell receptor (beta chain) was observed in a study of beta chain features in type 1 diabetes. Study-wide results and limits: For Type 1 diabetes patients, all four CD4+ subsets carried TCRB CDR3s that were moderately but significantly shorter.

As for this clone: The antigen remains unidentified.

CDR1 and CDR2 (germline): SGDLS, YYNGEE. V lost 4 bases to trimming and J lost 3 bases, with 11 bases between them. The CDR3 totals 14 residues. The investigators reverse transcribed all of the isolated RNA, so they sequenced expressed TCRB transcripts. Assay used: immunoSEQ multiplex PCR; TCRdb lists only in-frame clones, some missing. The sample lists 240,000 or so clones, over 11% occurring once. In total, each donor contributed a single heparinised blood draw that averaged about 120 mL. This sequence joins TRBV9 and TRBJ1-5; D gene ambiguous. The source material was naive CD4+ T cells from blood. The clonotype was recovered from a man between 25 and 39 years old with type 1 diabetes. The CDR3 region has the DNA TGTGCCAGCAGCTCCCTCGACACCAATCAGCCCCAGCATTTT. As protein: CASSSLDTNQPQHF.